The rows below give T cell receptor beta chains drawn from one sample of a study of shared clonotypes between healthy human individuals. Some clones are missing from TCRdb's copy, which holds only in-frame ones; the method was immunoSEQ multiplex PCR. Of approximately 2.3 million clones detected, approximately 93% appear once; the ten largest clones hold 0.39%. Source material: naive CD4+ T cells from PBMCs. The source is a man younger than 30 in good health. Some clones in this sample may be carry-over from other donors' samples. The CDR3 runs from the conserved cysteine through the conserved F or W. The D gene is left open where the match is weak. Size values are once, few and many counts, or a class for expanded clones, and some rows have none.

TGCGCCAGCAGCCGATTGACAGCGTTCTACGAGCAGTACTTC	CASSRLTAFYEQYF	.	TRBV4-1	TRBJ2-7	.
TGCGCCAGCAGCCTGTCTGGCTCTGGGGAGCTGTTTTTT	CASSLSGSGELFF	.	TRBV5-1	TRBJ2-2	.
TGTGCCAGCTCACACGGGACTAGCGGGACTCTCTACAATGAGCAGTTCTTC	CASSHGTSGTLYNEQFF	.	TRBV18	TRBJ2-1	TRBD2
TGTGCCATCAGTGAGTCGAGTGGGACGGCCTACAATGAGCAGTTCTTC	CAISESSGTAYNEQFF	once	TRBV10-3	TRBJ2-1	.
TGCAGCGTTGAAAGGTCAAAGAGGACTCTTACCTACGAGCAGTACTTC	CSVERSKRTLTYEQYF	.	TRBV29-1	TRBJ2-7	.
TGCGCCAGCAGCATAGACAGGGCCAGAGGAAACACCATATATTTT	CASSIDRARGNTIYF	.	TRBV5-1	TRBJ1-3	TRBD1
TGTGCCAGCAGTGAGGGAAGGACAGGGGGCGCGGAGACCCAGTACTTC	CASSEGRTGGAETQYF	.	TRBV25-1	TRBJ2-5	TRBD1
TGTGCCAGCAGCGTAGGACAGGAAAGGCAAACTAGAGGCTACACCTTC	CASSVGQERQTRGYTF	.	TRBV9	TRBJ1-2	.
TGTGCCTGGAGTGTAGGGACAGGATCATACAATGAGCAGTTCTTC	CAWSVGTGSYNEQFF	.	TRBV30	TRBJ2-1	TRBD1
TGCGCCAGCAGTAAGGCCCCCGTATATGGCTACACCTTC	CASSKAPVYGYTF	once	TRBV5-1	TRBJ1-2	.
TGCGCCAGCAGCGGGGGAAGGGCCTCTGCTGGAAACACCATATATTTT	CASSGGRASAGNTIYF	.	TRBV5-1	TRBJ1-3	.
TGTGCCAGCAGCCAGGGACCGTTGCCATCCTACGAGCAGTACTTC	CASSQGPLPSYEQYF	.	TRBV5-4	TRBJ2-7	.
TGTGCCAGCAGCTTACGCGGCATATCAGTGCAGCCCCAGCATTTT	CASSLRGISVQPQHF	.	TRBV7-2	TRBJ1-5	.
TGTGCCAGCAGTCTACAGGGGGCAGGCGGCTACACCTTC	CASSLQGAGGYTF	once	TRBV28	TRBJ1-2	TRBD1
TGTGCCATCAGTCAGCAGGGGAGGGAAAAACTGTTTTTT	CAISQQGREKLFF	.	TRBV10-3	TRBJ1-4	.
TGTGCCAGCTCACCAGTATCAGGACAAGAGACCCAGTACTTC	CASSPVSGQETQYF	.	TRBV18	TRBJ2-5	.
TGTGCCAGTAGTCCCGGGACTCCTCCCGGGGGAAAACTGTTTTTT	CASSPGTPPGGKLFF	.	TRBV19	TRBJ1-4	.
TGCGCCAGCACTACTTCCGGGACACCGAACACTGAAGCTTTCTTT	CASTTSGTPNTEAFF	.	TRBV5-1	TRBJ1-1	.
TGTGCCAGTAGTATTTTTGTGGGGTTTGGCCCTTCGGGTGAGCAGTACTTC	CASSIFVGFGPSGEQYF	.	TRBV19	TRBJ2-7	.
TGTGCCAGCAGTCCAGGGGGACGCACAGATACGCAGTATTTT	CASSPGGRTDTQYF	.	TRBV6-6	TRBJ2-3	TRBD1
TGTGCCAGCAGTTTGACTAGCGGGTTTCCCACAGATACGCAGTATTTT	CASSLTSGFPTDTQYF	.	TRBV28	TRBJ2-3	TRBD2
TGTGCCAGCAGCTTTCACGGGGGTTCCTACGAGCAGTACTTC	CASSFHGGSYEQYF	.	TRBV7-8	TRBJ2-7	.
TGTGCCAGCTCACGGGAACAGGGGCCCCAGCATTTT	CASSREQGPQHF	.	TRBV18	TRBJ1-5	.
TGTGCCAGCAGCTACCAGGTAGCGGGAGGGAAAGAGACCCAGTACTTC	CASSYQVAGGKETQYF	.	TRBV7-9	TRBJ2-5	TRBD2
TGTGCCAGCAGTCTCAACCAGCTGCTCTCTGGAAACACCATATATTTT	CASSLNQLLSGNTIYF	.	TRBV7-6	TRBJ1-3	.
TGTGCCAGCAGCTTACAGGGAGACACTGAAGCTTTCTTT	CASSLQGDTEAFF	few	TRBV7-3	TRBJ1-1	.